The 22 T cell receptor beta chains presented below share a single source sample, sequenced in a study of CD8 T cells in ankylosing spondylitis. TCRdb re-derived calls from the 5' RACE reads in MiXCR, one entry per CDR3 protein. The data contain 200,000 to 300,000 distinct CDR3 sequences, less than 9.5% of them singletons. The sequenced sample was blood, either unsorted or a sorted T cell fraction (not recorded which). These receptors were obtained from a female donor with ankylosing spondylitis or in good health (not recorded which).

In its sample, this clonotype was seen many times. The rearrangement links TRBV29-1 to TRBJ1-2; D ambiguous. The CDR3 has 14 amino acids. V dropped 1 base and J dropped 0 bases, with 9 bases sitting between them. Germline lookup yields CDR1 SQVTM and CDR2 ANQGSEA. The CDR3 bases are TGCAGCGTTGAAGGACCGTCCTCTAACTATGGCTACACCTTC. This sequence encodes CSVEGPSSNYGYTF.

This clonotype was recorded at least ten times. The chain joins TRBV6-1 to TRBJ2-1; possible D gene TRBD2, 5 bases. The CDR3 totals 14 residues. V dropped 7 bases and J dropped 10 bases, with 20 bases sitting between them. CDR1 and CDR2 from the germline V gene are MNHNS and SASEGT. The CDR3 sequence is CASTRRTEAGEQFF. Written as DNA, the CDR3 is TGTGCCAGCACCCGCCGGACGGAGGCCGGAGAGCAGTTCTTC.

This clonotype was observed at least ten times. V gene TRBV7-9 combines with J gene TRBJ1-1; the D is unclear. This CDR3 contains 14 residues. The germline CDR1 and CDR2 sequences are SEHNR and FQNEAQ (reference sequence). The V end lost 1 base, the J end lost 1 base, and 7 bases lay between the germline ends. The CDR3 nucleotides read TGTGCCAGCAGCTTAGAGATAGGGAACACTGAAGCTTTCTTT. This sequence encodes CASSLEIGNTEAFF.

In its sample, this clonotype was seen many times. The rearrangement uses TRBV2 and TRBJ2-7; 7 nucleotides agree with TRBD2. CDR3 length: 14 amino acids. CDR1 and CDR2 (germline): SNHLY, FYNNEI. V trimming: 10 bases; J trimming: 6 bases; junction bases outside the gene matches: 15. The CDR3 sequence is CATSTGRELSEQYF. The CDR3 nucleotides are TGTGCCACGTCTACGGGGCGGGAGCTCTCCGAGCAGTACTTC.

This clonotype was recorded only once. The chain recombines TRBV7-9 with TRBJ2-5; TRBD1 matches 8 bases. Germline assignment: CDR1 SEHNR and CDR2 FQNEAQ (reference sequence). The length of the CDR3 is 15 residues. The junction had 7 bases not matched to a gene; V was cut back by 2 bases and J by 5 bases. The CDR3 sequence: CASSLRRGPMETQYF. The CDR3 DNA sequence: TGTGCCAGCAGCTTACGCAGGGGGCCGATGGAGACCCAGTACTTC.

This clonotype was seen ten or more times. The CDR3 coding sequence is TGTGCCAGCAGCTTTGACGGCTACTACAATGAGCAGTTCTTC. It translates to CASSFDGYYNEQFF. The chain has TRBV5-6 and TRBJ2-1, with D hard to call. Germline V lookup: CDR1 SGHDT, CDR2 YYEEEE. The CDR3 has 14 amino acids. The V gene lost 2 bases and the J gene lost 3 bases, with 9 bases spanning the gap.

This clonotype was counted many times. This chain joins TRBV6-1 and TRBJ2-7; 9 positions match TRBD2. Germline CDR1 is MNHNS and CDR2 is SASEGT. The CDR3 sequence is 15 residues long. The J segment lost 6 bases and the V segment lost 6 bases, leaving 12 bases of the junction unmatched. CDR3 DNA: TGTGCCAGCAGGCCTAGCGGGATCCGGCCAACCGAGCAGTACTTC. This codes for CASRPSGIRPTEQYF.

This clonotype was detected many times. The chain links TRBV10-3 to TRBJ2-1, with no clear D. Trimming left V 2 bases short and J 0 bases short, with 11 bases between. Germline loops: CDR1 ENHRY, CDR2 SYGVKD. The CDR3 has 16 amino acids. CDR3 nucleotides: TGTGCCATCAGTGAGGGCAGCCGAAGCTCCTACAATGAGCAGTTCTTC. Its protein is CAISEGSRSSYNEQFF.

This clonotype has a count of ten or more. The rearrangement links TRBV30 to TRBJ1-2, with D perhaps TRBD1 (6 bases). The CDR3 has 14 amino acids. Germline V gene data show CDR1 as GTSNPN and CDR2 as SVGIG (reference sequence). V lost 3 bases to trimming and J lost 0 bases, with 11 bases between them. The DNA of the CDR3 is TGTGCCTGGAGGAGGGACACTTCTAACTATGGCTACACCTTC. It specifies CAWRRDTSNYGYTF.

This clonotype was recorded many times. The chain links TRBV29-1 to TRBJ1-2; 7 nucleotides line up with TRBD1. J gave up 3 bases and V 6 bases, and 4 bases lay outside the gene matches. The CDR3 loop spans 12 amino acids. The germline CDR1 and CDR2 sequences are SQVTM and ANQGSEA. The CDR3 DNA sequence: TGCAGCGTCGACGGACAGGACTATGGCTACACCTTC. Encoded protein: CSVDGQDYGYTF. The variable domain in full, completed from reference TRBV29-1 and TRBJ1-2, reads SAVISQKPSRDICQRGTSLTIQCQVDSQVTMMFWYRQQPGQSLTLIATANQGSEATYESGFVIDKFPISRPNLTFSTLTVSNMSPEDSSIYLCSVDGQDYGYTFGSGTRLTVV.

This clonotype was counted at least ten times. The chain combines TRBV12-3 or TRBV12-4 with TRBJ2-4, with 9 bases aligning to TRBD2. This CDR3 spans 15 amino acids. The J segment lost 9 bases and the V segment lost 4 bases, leaving 10 bases of the junction unmatched. The CDR3 loop is CASSSSRARGGIQYF. In nucleotides, the CDR3 is TGTGCCAGCAGTTCCTCGAGGGCGCGGGGGGGCATTCAGTACTTC.

In this sample, this clonotype turned up many times. This chain connects TRBV20-1 to TRBJ2-7; tentative D call: TRBD2 (6 bases). V was trimmed by 5 bases and J by 5 bases, leaving 19 bases between them. Germline loops: CDR1 DFQATT, CDR2 SNEGSKA (reference sequence). This CDR3 region has 14 residues. CDR3 loop: CSAVGTGKQHEQYF. The CDR3 coding sequence is TGCAGTGCTGTCGGGACTGGGAAGCAACACGAGCAGTACTTC.

This clonotype was recorded many times. The rearrangement uses TRBV24-1 and TRBJ2-1, with D perhaps matching TRBD2 (6 bases). CDR3 size: 12 residues. In germline, CDR1 is KGHDR, CDR2 SFDVKD. Trimming pared 7 bases from V and 8 bases from J, leaving 11 bases between. As DNA, the CDR3 is TGTGCCACCAGCCCAGGAGGGGATGAGCAGTTCTTC. Amino acid sequence: CATSPGGDEQFF.

J is TRBJ2-3 and V is TRBV11-3, with no clear D. The V end lost 4 bases, the J end lost 2 bases, and 13 bases lay between the germline ends. The CDR3 spans 15 residues. Germline CDR1 SGHNT, CDR2 YENEEA. The CDR3 reads CASSSGSSYTDTQYF. Written as DNA, the CDR3 is TGTGCCAGCAGCTCCGGGTCCAGCTACACAGATACGCAGTATTTT.

This clonotype showed up many times. The J gene is TRBJ1-4, the V gene TRBV27, with 7 bases aligning to TRBD1. Germline CDR1 is MNHEY and CDR2 is SMNVEV (reference sequence). V lost 0 bases and J lost 5; bases outside the gene matches: 6. The CDR3 consists of 16 residues. The CDR3 spells CASSLSRGRKNEKLFF. The CDR3 DNA sequence: TGTGCCAGCAGTTTATCAAGGGGGCGAAAGAATGAAAAACTGTTTTTT.

To note about this clonotype: A clone one base away is much larger, so this may be a read error. The chain recombines TRBV20-1 with TRBJ2-5; D is perhaps TRBD2 (6 bases). CDR1 is DFQATT and CDR2 is SNEGSKA in the germline V gene (reference sequence). CDR3 length: 15 amino acids. V was cut by 3 bases and J by 2 bases, with 16 bases left in between. The CDR3 DNA sequence: TGCAGTGCTAGGTCGACACTAGCCGCTCAAGAGACCCAGTACTTC. Its translation is CSARSTLAAQETQYF.

This clonotype was picked up many times. The chain employs TRBV30 and TRBJ1-2, with 7 bases matching TRBD1. V lost 4 bases and J lost 2; bases outside the gene matches: 4. CDR1 and CDR2 (germline): GTSNPN, SVGIG (reference sequence). CDR3 length equals 13 residues. CDR3 coding DNA: TGTGCCTGGACCCCGGACAGGAACTATGGCTACACCTTC. This codes for CAWTPDRNYGYTF.

There are many counts of this clonotype. The rearrangement links TRBV7-2 to TRBJ2-5, with no clear D. The CDR3 contains 14 residues. The germline CDR1 and CDR2 sequences are SGHTA and FQGNSA. Trimming took off 0 bases at V and 3 bases at J, with 8 bases between the two ends. CDR3 nucleotide sequence: TGTGCCAGCAGCTTAGCGCACTCCAAAGAGACCCAGTACTTC. Its translation: CASSLAHSKETQYF.

The rearrangement joins TRBV5-6 to TRBJ1-4; 7 bases are shared with TRBD1. Germline V gives CDR1 SGHDT, CDR2 YYEEEE. CDR3 size: 15 residues. Trimming at V came to 5 bases and at J to 2 bases, leaving 6 bases not matched to a gene. CDR3 DNA: TGTGCCAGCAGTTCTACAGGGGACACTAATGAAAAACTGTTTTTT. Amino acids: CASSSTGDTNEKLFF.

The gene calls are TRBV27 and TRBJ1-4, with D tentatively TRBD1 (5 bases). CDR3 length equals 14 residues. Trimming stripped 6 bases from V and 8 bases from J, with 16 bases between. Germline V CDR1 and CDR2: MNHEY, SMNVEV (reference sequence). The CDR3 protein is CASRGAGWGEKLFF. The CDR3 coding sequence is TGTGCCAGCAGGGGCGCAGGGTGGGGCGAAAAACTGTTTTTT.

The rearrangement joins TRBV12-3 or TRBV12-4 to TRBJ1-3; D remains ambiguous. The CDR3 has 12 residues. With 6 bases removed from V and 3 bases from J, the gap between germline ends came to 6 bases. Here the CDR3 reads CASSPFGNTIYF. The CDR3 coding sequence is TGTGCCAGCAGCCCGTTTGGAAACACCATATATTTT.

This clonotype was seen repeatedly, ten times or more. V and J are TRBV25-1 and TRBJ1-6; unclear D gene. Germline CDR1 reads MGHDK; CDR2 reads SYGVNS. This CDR3 region has 16 residues. The V end lost 2 bases, the J end lost 8 bases, and 16 bases lay between the germline ends. The CDR3 protein is CASSEPGVGIYSPLHF. Written as DNA, the CDR3 is TGTGCCAGCAGTGAACCCGGGGTGGGTATCTATTCACCCCTCCACTTT.